The sequence of this T cell receptor (beta chain) was determined in a study of blood T cell repertoires in COVID-19. Overall study context: Spain, Italy and the United States supplied samples that represented acute and convalescent COVID-19.

Seattle patient enrollment occurred during active infection, with longitudinal follow-up thereafter. This clone showed up just a few times. Using immunoSEQ multiplex PCR, the repertoire was profiled, and TCRdb retains in-frame clones only, with some absent. This repertoire shows roughly 200,000 clones, around nine tenths found once; its top ten account for 15% to 20%. This clonotype was obtained from a man aged 45-65 years with COVID-19, enrolled during active disease. The sequenced sample was peripheral blood.

This CDR3 is CASSLVRLAVYNEQFF. CDR3 DNA sequence: TGTGCCAGCAGCTTAGTGAGACTAGCGGTCTACAATGAGCAGTTCTTC. The chain has TRBV7-2 and TRBJ2-1, with 9 bases matching TRBD2. Germline lookup yields CDR1 SGHTA and CDR2 FQGNSA. J lost 3 bases, V lost 1 base, and 4 bases had no gene match. The CDR3 contains 16 residues.